This T cell receptor (beta chain) was identified in a study of blood T cells in healthy people across ages. Findings of the study overall: Researchers report that TCR beta diversity correlated strongly with naive T cell percentage. Estimates of diversity drawn from one million T cells were considered underestimates. Age showed a roughly linear inverse relationship with TCR beta diversity per million T cells.

Points on this clonotype: Its cognate antigen is unknown.

The germline CDR1 and CDR2 sequences are MGHRA and YSYEKL. The CDR3 covers 15 residues. V was clipped by 0 bases and J by 6 bases, with 13 bases between them. A second PCR, run for about 6 to 12 cycles, used a sample-barcoded 5' primer plus a J-beta primer mix. TCRdb passed the 5' RACE reads through MiXCR, listing each CDR3 protein once. There are approximately 1,700,000 distinct CDR3 sequences in the sample; around 42% occur only once, and roughly 23% lies in the top ten. V usage is TRBV4-1 and J usage is TRBJ2-3; D ambiguous. The TCR was taken from a human donor in good health. Input material: blood. CDR3 sequence: CASSQDAPRRDTQYF. DNA for the CDR3: TGCGCCAGCAGCCAAGATGCCCCCCGTAGGGATACGCAGTATTTT.